A selection of T cell receptor beta chains follows, all from one sample in a study of T cells in Graves' hyperthyroidism and ophthalmopathy. TCRdb re-called the multiplex PCR reads through MiXCR, storing one row per CDR3 protein. Here the sample spans 450,000 to 700,000 distinct CDR3 sequences, around 42% being singletons. Sequenced material: peripheral blood or thyroid tissue (not recorded which). All receptors come from an adult woman with Graves' disease, either hyperthyroidism or ophthalmopathy (not recorded which). CDR3s include the opening cysteine and the closing phenylalanine or tryptophan. Each record gives: J gene, D gene, V gene, clone size, CDR3 DNA, CDR3 protein. The D gene is left open where the match is weak. Size values are once, few and many counts, or a class for expanded clones, and some rows have none.

J: TRBJ2-1
D: -
V: TRBV9
size: few
DNA: TGTGCCAGCAGCGGGGCGATGTCCAATGAGCAGTTCTTC
CDR3: CASSGAMSNEQFF

J: TRBJ2-7
D: -
V: TRBV11-2
size: many
DNA: TGTGCCAGCGGGGCGGGTGGTTCGGGCCTCTGGACCTACGAGCAGTACTTC
CDR3: CASGAGGSGLWTYEQYF

J: TRBJ1-2
D: -
V: TRBV6-5
size: many
DNA: TGTGCCAGCAGTTACGCCGGTGGGGGGGCGGGAGATGGCTACACCTTC
CDR3: CASSYAGGGAGDGYTF

J: TRBJ1-5
D: TRBD1
V: TRBV15
size: -
DNA: TGTGCCACCAGCAGCTCCCAGGGGACAGATCAGCCCCAGCATTTT
CDR3: CATSSSQGTDQPQHF

J: TRBJ2-7
D: TRBD1
V: TRBV5-1
size: -
DNA: TGCGCCAGCAGCTTGGTACCAGGGGGCTCCTACGAGCAGTACTTC
CDR3: CASSLVPGGSYEQYF

J: TRBJ1-1
D: -
V: TRBV24-1
size: -
DNA: TGTGCCACCAGTGCCGGAGGGATGAACACTGAAGCTTTCTTT
CDR3: CATSAGGMNTEAFF

J: TRBJ1-3
D: TRBD1
V: TRBV19
size: many
DNA: TGTGCCAGTAGTATAGGGGACAGACGCTCTGGAAACACCATATATTTT
CDR3: CASSIGDRRSGNTIYF

J: TRBJ2-7
D: TRBD2
V: TRBV20-1
size: many
DNA: TGCAGTGCTGGTACCGGGACTAGCTCCCCCGAGCAGTACTTC
CDR3: CSAGTGTSSPEQYF

J: TRBJ2-6
D: -
V: TRBV7-3
size: -
DNA: TGTGCCAGCTCACCCCAAATCTCTGGGGCCAACGTCCTGACTTTC
CDR3: CASSPQISGANVLTF

J: TRBJ1-1
D: -
V: TRBV6-5
size: many
DNA: TGTGCCAGCAGTTACTCGTTCGCAGGGAACACTGAAGCTTTCTTT
CDR3: CASSYSFAGNTEAFF

J: TRBJ2-2
D: -
V: TRBV6-5
size: many
DNA: TGTGCCAGCAGGGTGGAAAGGGATATCACCGGGGAGCTGTTTTTT
CDR3: CASRVERDITGELFF

J: TRBJ2-5
D: TRBD2
V: TRBV7-2
size: many
DNA: TGTGCCAGCAGCTTCACTGGAGCGGGAGGGCAAGAGACCCAGTACTTC
CDR3: CASSFTGAGGQETQYF

J: TRBJ2-2
D: -
V: TRBV29-1
size: few
DNA: TGCAGCGTTTCTCCGAACACCGGGGAGCTGTTTTTT
CDR3: CSVSPNTGELFF

J: TRBJ1-2
D: -
V: TRBV29-1
size: -
DNA: TGCAGCGTTGAGGTCCAGCAGAACTATGGCTACACCTTC
CDR3: CSVEVQQNYGYTF

J: TRBJ1-2
D: -
V: TRBV12-3/TRBV12-4
size: -
DNA: TGTGCCAGCAGTTTAGGGGGGGAGACGCGCGGCTACACCTTC
CDR3: CASSLGGETRGYTF

J: TRBJ1-6
D: -
V: TRBV29-1
size: -
DNA: TGCAGCGCTATAACGGGGGGCGAGGGTTCACCCCTCCACTTT
CDR3: CSAITGGEGSPLHF